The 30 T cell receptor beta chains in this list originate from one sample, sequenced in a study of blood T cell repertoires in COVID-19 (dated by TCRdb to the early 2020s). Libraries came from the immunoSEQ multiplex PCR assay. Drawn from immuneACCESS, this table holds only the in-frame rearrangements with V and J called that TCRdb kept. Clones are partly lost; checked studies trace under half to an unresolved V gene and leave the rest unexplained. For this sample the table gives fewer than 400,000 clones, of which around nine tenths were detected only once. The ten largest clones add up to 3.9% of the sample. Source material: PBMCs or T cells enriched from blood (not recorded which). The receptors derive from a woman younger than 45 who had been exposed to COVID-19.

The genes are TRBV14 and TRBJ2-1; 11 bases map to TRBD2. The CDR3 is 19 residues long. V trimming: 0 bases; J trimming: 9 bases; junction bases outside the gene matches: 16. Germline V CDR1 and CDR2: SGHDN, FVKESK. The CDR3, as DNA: TGTGCCAGCAGCCAAGATGTGGCCCTGCTAGCGGGGGGCTTTGGTGAGCAGTTCTTC. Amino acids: CASSQDVALLAGGFGEQFF.

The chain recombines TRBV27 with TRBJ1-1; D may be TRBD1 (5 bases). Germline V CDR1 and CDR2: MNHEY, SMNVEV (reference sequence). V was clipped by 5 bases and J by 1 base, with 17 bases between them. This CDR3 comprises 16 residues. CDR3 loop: CASSPTPTAQNTEAFF. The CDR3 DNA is TGTGCCAGCAGTCCCACCCCGACAGCTCAGAACACTGAAGCTTTCTTT.

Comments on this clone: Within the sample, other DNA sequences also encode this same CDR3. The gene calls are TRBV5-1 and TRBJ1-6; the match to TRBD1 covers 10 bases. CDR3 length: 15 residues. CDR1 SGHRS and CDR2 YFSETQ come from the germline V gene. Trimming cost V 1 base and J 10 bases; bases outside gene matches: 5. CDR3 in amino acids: CASSLSGQGRSPLHF. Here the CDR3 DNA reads TGCGCCAGCAGCTTGTCGGGACAGGGGCGCTCACCCCTCCACTTT.

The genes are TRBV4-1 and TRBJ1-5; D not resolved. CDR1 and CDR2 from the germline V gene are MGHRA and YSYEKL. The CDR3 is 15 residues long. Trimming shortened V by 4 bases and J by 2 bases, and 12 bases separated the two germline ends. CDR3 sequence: CASSPWGVGNQPQHF. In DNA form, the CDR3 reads TGCGCCAGCAGCCCCTGGGGAGTTGGCAATCAGCCCCAGCATTTT.

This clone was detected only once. CDR3 amino acids: CASTAGQGNTQYF. CDR3 bases: TGTGCCAGCACCGCGGGCCAGGGGAATACGCAGTATTTT. V is TRBV2 and J is TRBJ2-3, with TRBD1 as a possible D gene (6 bases). V was cut by 7 bases and J by 7 bases, with 15 bases left in between. In germline, CDR1 is SNHLY, CDR2 FYNNEI. CDR3 length: 13 amino acids. The whole variable domain, remainder taken from reference TRBV2 and TRBJ2-3, is EPEVTQTPSHQVTQMGQEVILRCVPISNHLYFYWYRQILGQKVEFLVSFYNNEISEKSEIFDDQFSVERPDGSNFTLKIRSTKLEDSAMYFCASTAGQGNTQYFGPGTRLTVL.

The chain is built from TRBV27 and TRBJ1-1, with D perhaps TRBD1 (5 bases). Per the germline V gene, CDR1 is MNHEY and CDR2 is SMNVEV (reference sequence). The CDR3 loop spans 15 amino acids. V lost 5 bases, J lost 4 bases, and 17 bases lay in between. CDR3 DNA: TGTGCCAGCAGTCTCTCCGGGGGGATGGGCACTGAAGCTTTCTTT. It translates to CASSLSGGMGTEAFF.

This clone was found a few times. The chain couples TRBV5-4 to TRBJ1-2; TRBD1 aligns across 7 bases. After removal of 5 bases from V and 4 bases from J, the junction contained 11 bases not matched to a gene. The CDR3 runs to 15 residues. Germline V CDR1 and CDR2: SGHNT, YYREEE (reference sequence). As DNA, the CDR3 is TGTGCCAGCAGTTCCCAGGGGGTCGGACTCTATGGCTACACCTTC. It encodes CASSSQGVGLYGYTF.

The CDR3 region has the DNA TGTGCCAGCAGCTTTTTATGGAGCGGGGGGACCACAGATACGCAGTATTTT. Its translation: CASSFLWSGGTTDTQYF. The genes are TRBV7-9 and TRBJ2-3; 9 bases are a match to TRBD2. Trimming took 3 bases from V and 2 from J; bases not matched to a gene: 9. Germline CDR1 and CDR2: SEHNR and FQNEAQ (reference sequence). This CDR3 spans 17 amino acids.

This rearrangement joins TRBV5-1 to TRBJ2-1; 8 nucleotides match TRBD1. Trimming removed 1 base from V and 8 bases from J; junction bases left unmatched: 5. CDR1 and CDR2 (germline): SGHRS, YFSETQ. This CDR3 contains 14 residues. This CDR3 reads CASSLSGTGDEQFF. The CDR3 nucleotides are TGCGCCAGCAGCTTGTCCGGGACAGGTGATGAGCAGTTCTTC. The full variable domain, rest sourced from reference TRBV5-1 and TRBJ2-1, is KAGVTQTPRYLIKTRGQQVTLSCSPISGHRSVSWYQQTPGQGLQFLFEYFSETQRNKGNFPGRFSGRQFSNSRSEMNVSTLELGDSALYLCASSLSGTGDEQFFGPGTRLTVL.

In DNA form, the CDR3 reads TGTGCCAGCAGTAGCGTGTTCGGGACAGGGGGCAATCAGCCCCAGCATTTT. It translates to CASSSVFGTGGNQPQHF. The V call is TRBV6-2 or TRBV6-3, the J call TRBJ1-5; 10 nucleotides agree with TRBD1. V shed 5 bases and J 2 bases; nucleotides not matched to a gene: 9. Germline loops: CDR1 MNHEY, CDR2 SVGEGT. The CDR3 is 17 amino acids.

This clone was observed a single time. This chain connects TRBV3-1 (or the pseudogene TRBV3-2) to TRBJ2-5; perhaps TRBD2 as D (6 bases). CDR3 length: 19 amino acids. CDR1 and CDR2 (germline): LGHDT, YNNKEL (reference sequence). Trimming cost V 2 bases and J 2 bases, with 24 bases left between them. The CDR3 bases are TGTGCCAGCAGCCAACACTCCTCCCCCTCTAGCGCGCGGCAAGAGACCCAGTACTTC. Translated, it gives CASSQHSSPSSARQETQYF.

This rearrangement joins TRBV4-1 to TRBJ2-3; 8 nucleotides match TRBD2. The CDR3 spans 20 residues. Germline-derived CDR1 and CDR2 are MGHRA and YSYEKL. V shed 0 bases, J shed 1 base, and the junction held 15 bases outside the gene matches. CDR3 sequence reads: CASSQDERLRSGGRTDTQYF. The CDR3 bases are TGCGCCAGCAGCCAAGATGAAAGGTTGCGAAGCGGGGGACGCACAGATACGCAGTATTTT.

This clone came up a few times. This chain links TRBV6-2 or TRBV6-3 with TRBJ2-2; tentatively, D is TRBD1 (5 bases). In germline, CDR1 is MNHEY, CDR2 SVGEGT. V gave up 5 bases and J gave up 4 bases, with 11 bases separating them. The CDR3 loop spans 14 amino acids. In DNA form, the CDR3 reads TGTGCCAGCAGTCTCCGGACACTCACCGGGGAGCTGTTTTTT. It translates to CASSLRTLTGELFF.

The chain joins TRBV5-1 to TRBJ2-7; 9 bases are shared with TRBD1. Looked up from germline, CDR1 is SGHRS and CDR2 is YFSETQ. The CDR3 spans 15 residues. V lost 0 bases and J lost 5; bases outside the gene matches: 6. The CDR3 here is CASSLVSRTGDEQYF. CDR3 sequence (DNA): TGCGCCAGCAGCTTGGTTTCCCGGACAGGGGACGAGCAGTACTTC.

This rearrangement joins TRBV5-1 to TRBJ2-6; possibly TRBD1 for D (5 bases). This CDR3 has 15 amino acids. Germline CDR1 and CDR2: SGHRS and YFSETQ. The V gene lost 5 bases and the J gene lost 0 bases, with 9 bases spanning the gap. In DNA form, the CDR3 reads TGCGCCAGCAGTCCAGGGAACTCTGGGGCCAACGTCCTGACTTTC. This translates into CASSPGNSGANVLTF.

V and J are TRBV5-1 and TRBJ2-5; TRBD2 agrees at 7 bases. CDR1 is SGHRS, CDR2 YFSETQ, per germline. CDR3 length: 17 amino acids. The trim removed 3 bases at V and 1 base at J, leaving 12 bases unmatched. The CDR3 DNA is TGCGCCAGCAGCTCGTTAATAGTAGCGGGTACCCAAGAGACCCAGTACTTC. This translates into CASSSLIVAGTQETQYF. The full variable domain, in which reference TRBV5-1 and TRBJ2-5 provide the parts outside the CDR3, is KAGVTQTPRYLIKTRGQQVTLSCSPISGHRSVSWYQQTPGQGLQFLFEYFSETQRNKGNFPGRFSGRQFSNSRSEMNVSTLELGDSALYLCASSSLIVAGTQETQYFGPGTRLLVL.

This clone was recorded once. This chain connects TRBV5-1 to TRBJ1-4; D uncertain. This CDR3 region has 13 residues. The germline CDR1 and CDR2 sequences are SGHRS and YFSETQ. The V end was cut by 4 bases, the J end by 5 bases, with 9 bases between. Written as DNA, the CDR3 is TGCGCCAGCAGCCCCAGTACAAATGAAAAACTGTTTTTT. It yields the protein CASSPSTNEKLFF. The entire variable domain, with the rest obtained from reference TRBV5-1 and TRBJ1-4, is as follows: KAGVTQTPRYLIKTRGQQVTLSCSPISGHRSVSWYQQTPGQGLQFLFEYFSETQRNKGNFPGRFSGRQFSNSRSEMNVSTLELGDSALYLCASSPSTNEKLFFGSGTQLSVL.

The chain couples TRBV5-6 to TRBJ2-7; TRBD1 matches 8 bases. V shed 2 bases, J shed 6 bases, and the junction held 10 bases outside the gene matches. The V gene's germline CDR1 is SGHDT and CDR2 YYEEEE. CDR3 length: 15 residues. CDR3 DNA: TGTGCCAGCAGCTTTGGGCGGGACAGGATGGGCGAGCAGTACTTC. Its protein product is CASSFGRDRMGEQYF.

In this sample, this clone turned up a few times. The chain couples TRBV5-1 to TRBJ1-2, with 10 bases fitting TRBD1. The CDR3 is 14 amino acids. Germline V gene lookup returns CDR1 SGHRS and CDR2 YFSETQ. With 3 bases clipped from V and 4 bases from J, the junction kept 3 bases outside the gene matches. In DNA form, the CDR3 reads TGCGCCAGCAGCTGGGGACAGGGGCCCTATGGCTACACCTTC. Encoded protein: CASSWGQGPYGYTF. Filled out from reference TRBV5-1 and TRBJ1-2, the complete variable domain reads KAGVTQTPRYLIKTRGQQVTLSCSPISGHRSVSWYQQTPGQGLQFLFEYFSETQRNKGNFPGRFSGRQFSNSRSEMNVSTLELGDSALYLCASSWGQGPYGYTFGSGTRLTVV.

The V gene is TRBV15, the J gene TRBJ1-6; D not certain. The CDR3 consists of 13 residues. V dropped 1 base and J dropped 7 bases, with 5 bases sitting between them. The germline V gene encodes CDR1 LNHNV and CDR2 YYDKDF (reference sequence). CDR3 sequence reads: CATSRGLNSPLHF. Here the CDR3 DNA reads TGTGCCACCAGCAGAGGCCTAAATTCACCCCTCCACTTT.

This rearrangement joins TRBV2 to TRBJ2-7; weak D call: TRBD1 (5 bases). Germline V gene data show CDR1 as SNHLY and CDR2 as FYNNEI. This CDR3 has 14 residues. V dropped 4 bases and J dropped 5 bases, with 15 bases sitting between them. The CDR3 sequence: CASSVSNKGNEQYF. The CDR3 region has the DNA TGTGCCAGCAGTGTTTCCAATAAGGGGAACGAGCAGTACTTC.

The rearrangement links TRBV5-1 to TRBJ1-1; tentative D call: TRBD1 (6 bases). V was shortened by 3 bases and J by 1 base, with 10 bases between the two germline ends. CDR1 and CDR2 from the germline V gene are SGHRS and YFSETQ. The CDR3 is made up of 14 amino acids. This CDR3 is CASSWVGGNTEAFF. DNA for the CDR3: TGCGCCAGCAGCTGGGTAGGGGGGAACACTGAAGCTTTCTTT.

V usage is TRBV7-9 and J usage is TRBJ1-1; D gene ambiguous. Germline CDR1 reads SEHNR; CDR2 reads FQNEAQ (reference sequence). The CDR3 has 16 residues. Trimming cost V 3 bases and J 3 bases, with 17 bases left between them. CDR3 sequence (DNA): TGTGCCAGCAGCTTCGCCCTAGGAAGTTCCGACACTGAAGCTTTCTTT. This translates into CASSFALGSSDTEAFF. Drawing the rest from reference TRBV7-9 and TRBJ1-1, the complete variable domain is DTGVSQNPRHKITKRGQNVTFRCDPISEHNRLYWYRQTLGQGPEFLTYFQNEAQLEKSRLLSDRFSAERPKGSFSTLEIQRTEQGDSAMYLCASSFALGSSDTEAFFGQGTRLTVV.

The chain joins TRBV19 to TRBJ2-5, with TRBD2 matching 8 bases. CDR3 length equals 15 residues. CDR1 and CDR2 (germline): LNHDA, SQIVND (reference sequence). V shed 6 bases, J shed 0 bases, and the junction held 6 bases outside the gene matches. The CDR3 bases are TGTGCCAGTAGCCACCGCGGGGGGTACCAAGAGACCCAGTACTTC. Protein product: CASSHRGGYQETQYF.

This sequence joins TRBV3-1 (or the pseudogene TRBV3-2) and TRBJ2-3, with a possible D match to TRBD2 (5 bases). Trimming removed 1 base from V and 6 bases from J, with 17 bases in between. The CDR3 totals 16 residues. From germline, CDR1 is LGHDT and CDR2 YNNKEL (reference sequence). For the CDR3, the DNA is TGTGCCAGCAGCCAAGTGCGCCCGTCACGAGGGGATACGCAGTATTTT. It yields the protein CASSQVRPSRGDTQYF.

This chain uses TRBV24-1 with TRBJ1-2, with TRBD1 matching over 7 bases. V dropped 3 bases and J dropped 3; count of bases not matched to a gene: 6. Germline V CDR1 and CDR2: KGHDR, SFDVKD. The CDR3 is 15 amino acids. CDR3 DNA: TGTGCCACCAGTGATCCCACCAGGGGGGACTATGGCTACACCTTC. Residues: CATSDPTRGDYGYTF.

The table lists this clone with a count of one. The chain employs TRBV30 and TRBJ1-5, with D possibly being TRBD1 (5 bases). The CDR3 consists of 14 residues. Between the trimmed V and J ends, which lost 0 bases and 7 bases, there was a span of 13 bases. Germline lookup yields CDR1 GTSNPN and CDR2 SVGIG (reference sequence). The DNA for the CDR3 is TGTGCCTGGAGTGTCGGCAGGGTAAGCCAGCCCCAGCATTTT. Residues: CAWSVGRVSQPQHF. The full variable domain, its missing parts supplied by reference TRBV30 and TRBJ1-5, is SQTIHQWPATLVQPVGSPLSLECTVEGTSNPNLYWYRQAAGRGLQLLFYSVGIGQISSEVPQNLSASRPQDRQFILSSKKLLLSDSGFYLCAWSVGRVSQPQHFGDGTRLSIL.

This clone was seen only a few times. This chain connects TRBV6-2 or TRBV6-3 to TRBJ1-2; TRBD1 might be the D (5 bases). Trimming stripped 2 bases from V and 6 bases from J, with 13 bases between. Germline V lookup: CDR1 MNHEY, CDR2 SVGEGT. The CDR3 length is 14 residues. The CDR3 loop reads CASSYTGLRDGYTF. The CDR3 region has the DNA TGTGCCAGCAGTTACACGGGACTGCGAGATGGCTACACCTTC.

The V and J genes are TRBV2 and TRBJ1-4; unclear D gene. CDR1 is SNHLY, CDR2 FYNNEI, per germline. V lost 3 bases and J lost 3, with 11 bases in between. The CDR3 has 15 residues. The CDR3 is CASSEFGRPNEKLFF. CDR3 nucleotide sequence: TGTGCCAGCAGTGAGTTTGGGCGTCCTAATGAAAAACTGTTTTTT. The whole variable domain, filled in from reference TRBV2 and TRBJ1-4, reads EPEVTQTPSHQVTQMGQEVILRCVPISNHLYFYWYRQILGQKVEFLVSFYNNEISEKSEIFDDQFSVERPDGSNFTLKIRSTKLEDSAMYFCASSEFGRPNEKLFFGSGTQLSVL.

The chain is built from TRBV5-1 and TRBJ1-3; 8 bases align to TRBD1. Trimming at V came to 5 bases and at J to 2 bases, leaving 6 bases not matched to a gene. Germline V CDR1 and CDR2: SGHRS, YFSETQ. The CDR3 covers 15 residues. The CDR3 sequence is CASRADRGPGNTIYF. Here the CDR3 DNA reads TGCGCCAGCAGAGCCGACAGGGGACCTGGAAACACCATATATTTT.